One and the same sample provided the 2 T cell receptor beta chains below, sequenced in a study of OX40 agonist ivuxolimab in advanced cancers. Profiling relied on immunoSEQ multiplex PCR, and the TCRdb table lists in-frame clones only, not all of them. The sample shows approximately 82,000 clones, approximately 90% of them seen only once. The sequences come from CD4+ or CD8+ T cells sorted from blood, collected in a trial of the OX40 agonist ivuxolimab. The receptors were gathered from an adult with an advanced solid tumor such as melanoma, head and neck, liver or kidney cancer.

The chain recombines TRBV29-1 with TRBJ1-4, with D hard to call. V was pared by 3 bases and J by 0 bases, with 8 bases between. CDR3 length: 14 residues. Per germline, CDR1 SQVTM and CDR2 ANQGSEA. The CDR3, as DNA: TGCAGCGTTGATGACGGACCAACTAATGAAAAACTGTTTTTT. Translated, it gives CSVDDGPTNEKLFF.

CDR3 sequence reads: CASSEGNVIQETQYF. CDR3 coding DNA: TGTGCCAGCAGCGAGGGGAACGTGATTCAAGAGACCCAGTACTTC. V usage is TRBV7-9 and J usage is TRBJ2-5, with D perhaps given as TRBD1 or TRBD2 (5 bases each). V was pared by 5 bases and J by 2 bases, with 15 bases between. The CDR3 covers 15 residues. The germline CDR1 and CDR2 sequences are SEHNR and FQNEAQ (reference sequence).